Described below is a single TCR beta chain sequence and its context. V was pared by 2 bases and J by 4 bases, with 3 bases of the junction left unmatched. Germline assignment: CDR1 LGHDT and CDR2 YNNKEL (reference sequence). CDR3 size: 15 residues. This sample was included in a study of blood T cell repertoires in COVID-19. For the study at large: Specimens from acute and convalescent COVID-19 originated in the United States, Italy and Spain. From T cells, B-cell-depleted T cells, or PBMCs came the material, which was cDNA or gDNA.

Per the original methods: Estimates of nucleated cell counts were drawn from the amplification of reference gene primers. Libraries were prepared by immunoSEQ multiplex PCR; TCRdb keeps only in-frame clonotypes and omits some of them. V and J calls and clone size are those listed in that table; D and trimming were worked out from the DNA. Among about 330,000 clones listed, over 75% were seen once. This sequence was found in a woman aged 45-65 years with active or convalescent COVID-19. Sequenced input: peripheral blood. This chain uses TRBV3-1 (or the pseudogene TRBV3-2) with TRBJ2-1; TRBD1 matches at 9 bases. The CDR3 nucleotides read TGTGCCAGCAGCCAAACAGGGGGCAAATACAATGAGCAGTTCTTC. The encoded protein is CASSQTGGKYNEQFF.